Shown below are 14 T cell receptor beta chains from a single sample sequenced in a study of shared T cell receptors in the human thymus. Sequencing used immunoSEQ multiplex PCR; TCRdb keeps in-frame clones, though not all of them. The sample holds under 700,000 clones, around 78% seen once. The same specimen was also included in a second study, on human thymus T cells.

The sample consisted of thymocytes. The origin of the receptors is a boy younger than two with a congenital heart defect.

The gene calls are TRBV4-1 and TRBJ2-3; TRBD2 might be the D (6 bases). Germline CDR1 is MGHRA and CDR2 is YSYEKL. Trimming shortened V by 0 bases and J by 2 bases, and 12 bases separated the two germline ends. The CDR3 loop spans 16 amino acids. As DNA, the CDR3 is TGCGCCAGCAGCCAAGAAGCCGGCGGGATCACAGATACGCAGTATTTT. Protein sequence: CASSQEAGGITDTQYF.

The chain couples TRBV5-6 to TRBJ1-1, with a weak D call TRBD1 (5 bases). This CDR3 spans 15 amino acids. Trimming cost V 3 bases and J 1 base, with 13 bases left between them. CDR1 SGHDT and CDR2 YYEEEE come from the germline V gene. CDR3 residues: CASSSPDQGNTEAFF. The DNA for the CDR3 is TGTGCCAGCAGCTCCCCTGATCAGGGGAACACTGAAGCTTTCTTT.

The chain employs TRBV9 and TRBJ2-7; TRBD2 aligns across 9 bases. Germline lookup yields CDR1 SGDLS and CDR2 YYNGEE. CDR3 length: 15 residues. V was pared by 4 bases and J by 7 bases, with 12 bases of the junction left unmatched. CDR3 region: CASSSTGREGGEQYF. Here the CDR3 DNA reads TGTGCCAGCAGCTCAACGGGGCGGGAGGGCGGAGAGCAGTACTTC. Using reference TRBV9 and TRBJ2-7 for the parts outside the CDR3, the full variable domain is DSGVTQTPKHLITATGQRVTLRCSPRSGDLSVYWYQQSLDQGLQFLIQYYNGEERAKGNILERFSAQQFPDLHSELNLSSLELGDSALYFCASSSTGREGGEQYFGPGTRLTVT.

The CDR3 loop is CASSLWAGLSYEQYF. CDR3 nucleotides: TGCGCCAGCAGCTTGTGGGCGGGGCTAAGCTACGAGCAGTACTTC. The rearrangement links TRBV5-1 to TRBJ2-7; the D gene is possibly TRBD2 (6 bases). The CDR3 totals 15 residues. The germline V gene has CDR1 SGHRS and CDR2 YFSETQ. Trimming left V 1 base short and J 3 bases short, with 14 bases between. Full variable domain (remainder filled in from reference TRBV5-1 and TRBJ2-7): KAGVTQTPRYLIKTRGQQVTLSCSPISGHRSVSWYQQTPGQGLQFLFEYFSETQRNKGNFPGRFSGRQFSNSRSEMNVSTLELGDSALYLCASSLWAGLSYEQYFGPGTRLTVT.

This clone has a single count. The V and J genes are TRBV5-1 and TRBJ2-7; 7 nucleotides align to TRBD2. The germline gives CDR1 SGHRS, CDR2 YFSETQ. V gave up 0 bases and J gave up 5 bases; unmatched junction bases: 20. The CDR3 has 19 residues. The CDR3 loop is CASSLVPGIQRGLKNEQYF. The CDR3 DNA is TGCGCCAGCAGCTTGGTCCCGGGGATTCAGCGGGGCCTTAAAAACGAGCAGTACTTC.

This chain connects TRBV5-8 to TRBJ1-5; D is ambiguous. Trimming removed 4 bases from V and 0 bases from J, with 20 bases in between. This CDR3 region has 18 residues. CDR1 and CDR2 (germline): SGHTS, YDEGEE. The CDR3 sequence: CASSPGEFPNYSNQPQHF. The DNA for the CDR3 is TGTGCCAGCAGCCCCGGGGAGTTCCCTAATTATAGCAATCAGCCCCAGCATTTT.

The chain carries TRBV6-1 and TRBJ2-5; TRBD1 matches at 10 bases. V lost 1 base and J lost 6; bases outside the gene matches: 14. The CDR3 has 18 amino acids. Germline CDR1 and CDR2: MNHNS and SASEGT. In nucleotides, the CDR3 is TGTGCCAGCAGTGAAGTAGGCTGGGACAGGGGTCCCGAGAAGACCCAGTACTTC. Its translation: CASSEVGWDRGPEKTQYF.

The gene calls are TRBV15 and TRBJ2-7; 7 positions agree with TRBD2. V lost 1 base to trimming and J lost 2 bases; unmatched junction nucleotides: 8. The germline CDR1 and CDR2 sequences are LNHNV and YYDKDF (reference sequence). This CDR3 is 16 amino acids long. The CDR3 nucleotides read TGTGCCACCAGCAGAGCGGGTCGGGAGGCCCCCTACGAGCAGTACTTC. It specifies CATSRAGREAPYEQYF.

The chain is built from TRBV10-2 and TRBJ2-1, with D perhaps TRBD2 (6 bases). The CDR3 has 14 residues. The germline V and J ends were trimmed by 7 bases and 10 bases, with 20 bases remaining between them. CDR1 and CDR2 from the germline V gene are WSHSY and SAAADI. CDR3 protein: CASTRDSARWEQFF. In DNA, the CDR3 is TGCGCCAGCACTAGGGACTCCGCACGCTGGGAGCAGTTCTTC.

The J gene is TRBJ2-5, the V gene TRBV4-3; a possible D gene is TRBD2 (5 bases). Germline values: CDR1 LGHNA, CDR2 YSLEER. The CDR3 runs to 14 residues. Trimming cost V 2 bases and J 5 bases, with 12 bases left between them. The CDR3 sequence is CASSQLAFGETQYF. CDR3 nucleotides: TGCGCCAGCAGCCAACTAGCATTTGGGGAGACCCAGTACTTC.

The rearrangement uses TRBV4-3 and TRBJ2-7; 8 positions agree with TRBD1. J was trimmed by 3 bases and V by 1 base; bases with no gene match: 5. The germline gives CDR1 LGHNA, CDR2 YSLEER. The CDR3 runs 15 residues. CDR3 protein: CASSQVGQGVYEQYF. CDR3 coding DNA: TGCGCCAGCAGCCAAGTTGGACAGGGTGTCTACGAGCAGTACTTC.

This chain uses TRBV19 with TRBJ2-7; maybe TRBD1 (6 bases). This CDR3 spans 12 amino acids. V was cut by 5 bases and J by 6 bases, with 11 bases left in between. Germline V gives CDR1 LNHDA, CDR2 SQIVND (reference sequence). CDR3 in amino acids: CASSFTGCEQYF. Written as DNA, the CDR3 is TGTGCCAGTAGTTTTACAGGGTGCGAGCAGTACTTC.

CDR3 bases: TGCGCCAGCGCCCCCGTAGCGGGGTTACCCACAGATACGCAGTATTTT. Protein: CASAPVAGLPTDTQYF. The genes are TRBV5-1 and TRBJ2-3; 8 bases map to TRBD2. Germline loops: CDR1 SGHRS, CDR2 YFSETQ. This CDR3 has 16 amino acids. J was trimmed by 2 bases and V by 7 bases; bases with no gene match: 12.

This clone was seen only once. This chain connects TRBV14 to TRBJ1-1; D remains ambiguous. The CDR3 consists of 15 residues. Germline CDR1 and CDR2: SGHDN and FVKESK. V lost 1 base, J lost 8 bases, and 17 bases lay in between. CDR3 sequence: CASSQGSGSGGEAFF. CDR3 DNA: TGTGCCAGCAGCCAAGGGTCCGGGTCTGGAGGAGAAGCTTTCTTT.